The rows below give T cell receptor beta chains drawn from one sample of a study of T cells in Graves' hyperthyroidism and ophthalmopathy. TCRdb reanalysed the multiplex PCR reads using MiXCR and keeps one entry per CDR3 protein. The sample has 480,000 or so distinct CDR3 sequences; 35% to 50% are singletons. Sequenced sample: peripheral blood or thyroid tissue (not recorded which). The receptors derive from an adult woman with Graves' disease, either hyperthyroidism or ophthalmopathy (not recorded which). CDR3s include the opening cysteine and the closing phenylalanine or tryptophan. A D gene is named only where the DNA matches it firmly. The size field is filled for only some rows; it gives once, few, many or a size class.

length	D	V	size	J	DNA	CDR3
14	-	TRBV7-2	-	TRBJ2-5	TGTGCCAGCAGCTCGGGAGCCAACGGAGAGACCCAGTACTTC	CASSSGANGETQYF
11	TRBD1	TRBV7-9	-	TRBJ1-1	TGTGCCCATGCAGGGGGCACTGAAGCTTTCTTT	CAHAGGTEAFF
17	-	TRBV4-2	many	TRBJ1-2	TGTGCCAGCAGCCAACCTGAGAACAGGGCCGGGTTTGGTGGCTACACCTTC	CASSQPENRAGFGGYTF
15	-	TRBV29-1	many	TRBJ2-6	TGCAGCGTTGAAGTCGGAGGAACTGGGGCCAACGTCCTGACTTTC	CSVEVGGTGANVLTF
18	TRBD1	TRBV7-9	many	TRBJ1-1	TGTGCCAGCAGCGTCGGACAGGGGTCTTGGGGGATGAACACTGAAGCTTTCTTT	CASSVGQGSWGMNTEAFF
16	TRBD1	TRBV11-2	many	TRBJ2-5	TGTGCCAGCAGCTTAGATTTTGGGACAGTCCAAGAGACCCAGTACTTC	CASSLDFGTVQETQYF
8	-	TRBV5-1	-	TRBJ2-7	TGCGCCAGCAGCTTGCGGGATTGG	CASSLRDW
16	-	TRBV19	-	TRBJ2-2	TGTGCCAGTAGTATCCAGCAGGGAAGGTACACCGGGGAGCTGTTTTTT	CASSIQQGRYTGELFF
16	-	TRBV2	-	TRBJ1-1	TGTGCCAGCAGCCCCTATTTCGGGGGGCTAGGAACTGAAGCTTTCTTT	CASSPYFGGLGTEAFF
16	-	TRBV14	-	TRBJ2-2	TGTGCCAGCAGCCACCTCCTAGCGACGGACGCCGGGGAGCTGTTTTTT	CASSHLLATDAGELFF
15	-	TRBV28	-	TRBJ1-5	TGTGCCACCTCTTCACAGGGTCTTAGCAATCAGCCCCAGCATTTT	CATSSQGLSNQPQHF
14	TRBD2	TRBV9	many	TRBJ2-2	TGTGCCAGCAGCTTACGTACTAGCGCCGGGGAGCTGTTTTTT	CASSLRTSAGELFF
14	-	TRBV12-3/TRBV12-4	-	TRBJ1-1	TGTGCCAGCAGACTAGGGGGGATAGACACTGAAGCTTTCTTT	CASRLGGIDTEAFF
16	-	TRBV5-8	many	TRBJ1-1	TGTGCCAGCAGCTTGGACAGGGCTAGCTCGAACACTGAAGCTTTCTTT	CASSLDRASSNTEAFF
13	-	TRBV19	few	TRBJ2-7	TGTGCCAGTAGTAGCGGACGGACCTACGAGCAGTACTTC	CASSSGRTYEQYF
14	-	TRBV24-1	-	TRBJ1-1	TGTGCCAGCATTTTCGGGGGATTGGGCACTGAAGCTTTCTTT	CASIFGGLGTEAFF
15	-	TRBV4-1	-	TRBJ2-5	TGCGCCAGCAGCCAAGTCGAGACACGCCAAGAGACCCAGTACTTC	CASSQVETRQETQYF
12	-	TRBV10-3	-	TRBJ1-2	TGTGCCATCAGTGACCTGAACTATGGCTACACCTTC	CAISDLNYGYTF
14	TRBD1	TRBV10-3	-	TRBJ1-5	TGTGCCATCAGTGGATCGGGACAGGGAGGGCCCCAGCATTTT	CAISGSGQGGPQHF
16	-	TRBV19	-	TRBJ1-1	TGTGCCAATACAAGGGGGGGAATGCGCCCGAACACTGAAGCCTTCTTT	CANTRGGMRPNTEAFF
13	TRBD1	TRBV29-1	many	TRBJ2-7	TGCAGCGCCCGCGAGGGGGACAGGGCAGGGCAGTACTTC	CSAREGDRAGQYF
14	-	TRBV20-1	-	TRBJ1-3	TGCAGTGCTATAGGGTCAAGGACTGGAAACACCATATATTTT	CSAIGSRTGNTIYF
13	-	TRBV19	-	TRBJ1-6	TGTGCCAGTACTAACCAGGGGAATTCACCCCTCCACTTT	CASTNQGNSPLHF
15	-	TRBV7-9	-	TRBJ1-1	TGTGCCAGCAGCTCGGACGTCGGGGAGGGGCTGGAAGCTTTCTTT	CASSSDVGEGLEAFF
16	-	TRBV24-1	-	TRBJ1-2	TGTGCCACCAGTGAGACGGGAGCGGCGGGGGTCTTTGGCTACACCTTC	CATSETGAAGVFGYTF
15	-	TRBV7-9	many	TRBJ2-6	TGTGCCAGCAGCTTACCCGGGACTGGGGCCAACGTCCTGACTTTC	CASSLPGTGANVLTF
13	-	TRBV19	many	TRBJ2-6	TGTGCCAGCCTGGCGCGAGGGGCCAACGTCCTGACTTTC	CASLARGANVLTF
12	TRBD1	TRBV6-5	-	TRBJ1-2	TGTGCCAGCAGTTACCCGACAGGGGGCTACACCTTC	CASSYPTGGYTF
12	TRBD2	TRBV2	-	TRBJ2-7	TGTGCCAGTGGGAGGGTTTCCTACGAGCAGTACTTC	CASGRVSYEQYF
12	-	TRBV7-9	-	TRBJ2-7	TGCGCCAGCAGCCGAGAGTGGACGGAGCAGTACTTC	CASSREWTEQYF
17	TRBD1	TRBV11-2	-	TRBJ1-3	TGTGCCAGCAGCTTACGACAGGGAGTAGGCTATGGAAACACCATATATTTT	CASSLRQGVGYGNTIYF
17	TRBD2	TRBV6-1	many	TRBJ2-7	TGTGCCAGCAGTTCTCCTCCTAGCGGGAGAAGCTCCTACGAGCAGTACTTC	CASSSPPSGRSSYEQYF
13	TRBD1	TRBV10-3	-	TRBJ1-1	TGTGCCATCAGTGGACAGGGAGAGAATGAAGCTTTCTTT	CAISGQGENEAFF
15	-	TRBV20-1	-	TRBJ2-6	TGCAGTGCTCGAAGCCCCGGTACTGGGGCCAACGTCCTGACTTTC	CSARSPGTGANVLTF
12	-	TRBV5-5	-	TRBJ2-5	TGTGCCAGCAGCTGGACCTGGGAGACCCAGTACTTC	CASSWTWETQYF
16	TRBD2	TRBV2	-	TRBJ2-7	TGCGCCAGCAGCCAAGTTATACTAGCGAGAGCCTACGAGCAGTACTTC	CASSQVILARAYEQYF
14	-	TRBV9	-	TRBJ2-6	TGTGCCAGCAGCGATCTTAACCGGGCCAACGTCCTGACTTTC	CASSDLNRANVLTF
14	-	TRBV7-2	many	TRBJ1-1	TGTGCCAGCAGCTTGAGACCGGGCGGCACTGAAGCTTTCTTT	CASSLRPGGTEAFF
18	TRBD1	TRBV15	-	TRBJ1-1	TGTGCCACCAGCAGAGGTCCGGGACAGGGGGCCATGAACACTGAAGCTTTCTTT	CATSRGPGQGAMNTEAFF
16	TRBD1	TRBV19	-	TRBJ1-2	TGTGCCAGTAGTATGGGGGACAGGAAGTATAACTATGGCTACACCTTC	CASSMGDRKYNYGYTF
13	-	TRBV2	-	TRBJ1-6	TGTGCCAGCAGAGAGACAAATAATTCACCCCTCCACTTT	CASRETNNSPLHF
15	TRBD1	TRBV11-2	-	TRBJ2-2	TGTGCCAGCAGCTGGGCTAGGGGGCCTGGCGGGGAGCTGTTTTTT	CASSWARGPGGELFF
14	TRBD1	TRBV2	-	TRBJ2-5	TGTGCCAGTCAGGACAGGGGGTTCCAAGAGACCCAGTACTTC	CASQDRGFQETQYF
15	-	TRBV7-9	few	TRBJ1-2	TGTGCCAGCAGCTTAGAGGTTCAGGTGGACTATGGCTACACCTTC	CASSLEVQVDYGYTF
13	-	TRBV15	-	TRBJ1-4	TGTGCCACCAGCGTAGGGGTTAGTGAAAAACTGTTTTTT	CATSVGVSEKLFF
12	-	TRBV29-1	-	TRBJ1-1	TGCAGCGGCGCAACCCTCAACACTGAAGCTTTCTTT	CSGATLNTEAFF
14	-	TRBV4-2	many	TRBJ1-1	TGTGCCAGCAGCCAAGAGACCTTAGGGAAAAAAGCTTTCTTT	CASSQETLGKKAFF
13	-	TRBV9	once	TRBJ2-5	TGTGCCAGCAGCGTAGGTGGGGGGCAGACCCAGTACTTC	CASSVGGGQTQYF
13	-	TRBV7-6	once	TRBJ2-2	TGTGCCAGCAGCTCAGGACCGTTCGGGGAGCTGTTTTTT	CASSSGPFGELFF
15	-	TRBV29-1	-	TRBJ1-3	TGCAGCGTTGTAACATTCTTTGGGTCTGGAAACACCATATATTTT	CSVVTFFGSGNTIYF
13	-	TRBV10-3	-	TRBJ2-5	TGTGCCATCAGTGTCGGGGAAATGGAGACCCAGTACTTC	CAISVGEMETQYF
16	-	TRBV9	-	TRBJ1-1	TGTGCCAGCAGCCAAGCAGGGGAAACGGGGTACACTGAAGCTTTCTTT	CASSQAGETGYTEAFF
15	-	TRBV5-1	-	TRBJ2-5	TGCGCCAGCAGCAAAGGGACCGCCGGAGAAGAGACCCAGTACTTC	CASSKGTAGEETQYF
14	-	TRBV5-4	-	TRBJ1-2	TGTGCCAGCAGCTTGGTTACACAGATCTATGGCTACACCTTC	CASSLVTQIYGYTF
15	TRBD1	TRBV10-3	-	TRBJ1-1	TGTGCCATCAGTGACGAAGGACAGGGGCTCACTGAAGCTTTCTTT	CAISDEGQGLTEAFF
17	-	TRBV24-1	-	TRBJ2-3	TGTGCCACCAGTGATTTTGGCAAGGGGGACCGCACAGATACGCAGTATTTT	CATSDFGKGDRTDTQYF
12	-	TRBV7-2	many	TRBJ2-7	TGTGCCAGCAGCCCGACCCGCCTCGAGCAGTACTTC	CASSPTRLEQYF
12	-	TRBV7-9	few	TRBJ2-7	TGTGCCAGCAGCCCCCTTTTGTACGAGCAGTACTTC	CASSPLLYEQYF
16	-	TRBV20-1	many	TRBJ2-5	TGCAGTGCTAGAGATTTGGGGCGGAAGGTTCAAGAGACCCAGTACTTC	CSARDLGRKVQETQYF